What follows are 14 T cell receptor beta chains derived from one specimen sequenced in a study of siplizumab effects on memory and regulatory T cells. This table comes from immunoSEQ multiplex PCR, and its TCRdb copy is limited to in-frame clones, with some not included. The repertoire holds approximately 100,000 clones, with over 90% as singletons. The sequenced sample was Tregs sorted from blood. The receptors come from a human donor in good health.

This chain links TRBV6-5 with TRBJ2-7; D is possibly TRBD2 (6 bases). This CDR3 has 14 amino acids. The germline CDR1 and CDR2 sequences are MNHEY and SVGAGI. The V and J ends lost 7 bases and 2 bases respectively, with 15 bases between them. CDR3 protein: CASTPSDIAYEQYF. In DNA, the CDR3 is TGTGCCAGCACCCCTAGCGATATAGCCTACGAGCAGTACTTC.

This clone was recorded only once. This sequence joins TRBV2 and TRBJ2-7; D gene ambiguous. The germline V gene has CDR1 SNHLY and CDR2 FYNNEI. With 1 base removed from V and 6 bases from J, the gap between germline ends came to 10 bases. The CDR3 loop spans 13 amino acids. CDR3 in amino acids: CASSEDGPGEQYF. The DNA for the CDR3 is TGTGCCAGCAGTGAAGACGGCCCCGGCGAGCAGTACTTC. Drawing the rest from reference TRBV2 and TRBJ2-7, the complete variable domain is EPEVTQTPSHQVTQMGQEVILRCVPISNHLYFYWYRQILGQKVEFLVSFYNNEISEKSEIFDDQFSVERPDGSNFTLKIRSTKLEDSAMYFCASSEDGPGEQYFGPGTRLTVT.

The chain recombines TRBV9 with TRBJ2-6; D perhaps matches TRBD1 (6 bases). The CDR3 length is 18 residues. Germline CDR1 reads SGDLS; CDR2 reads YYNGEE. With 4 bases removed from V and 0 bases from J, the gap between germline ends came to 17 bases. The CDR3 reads CASSYVGQSGSGANVLTF. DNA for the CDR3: TGTGCCAGCAGCTACGTAGGACAGTCGGGCTCTGGGGCCAACGTCCTGACTTTC. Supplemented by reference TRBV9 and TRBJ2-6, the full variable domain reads DSGVTQTPKHLITATGQRVTLRCSPRSGDLSVYWYQQSLDQGLQFLIQYYNGEERAKGNILERFSAQQFPDLHSELNLSSLELGDSALYFCASSYVGQSGSGANVLTFGAGSRLTVL.

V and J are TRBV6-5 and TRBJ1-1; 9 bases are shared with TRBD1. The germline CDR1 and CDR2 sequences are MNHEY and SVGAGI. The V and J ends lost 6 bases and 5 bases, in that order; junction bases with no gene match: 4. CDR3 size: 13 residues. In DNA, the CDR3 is TGTGCCAGCAGGGGACAGGGCCGGACTGAAGCTTTCTTT. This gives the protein CASRGQGRTEAFF.

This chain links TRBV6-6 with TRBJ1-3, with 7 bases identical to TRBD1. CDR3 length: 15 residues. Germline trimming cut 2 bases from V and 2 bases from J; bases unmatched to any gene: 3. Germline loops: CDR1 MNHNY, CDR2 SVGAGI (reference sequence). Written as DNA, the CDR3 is TGTGCCAGCAGTTACACCAGGGGGACTGGAAACACCATATATTTT. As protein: CASSYTRGTGNTIYF.

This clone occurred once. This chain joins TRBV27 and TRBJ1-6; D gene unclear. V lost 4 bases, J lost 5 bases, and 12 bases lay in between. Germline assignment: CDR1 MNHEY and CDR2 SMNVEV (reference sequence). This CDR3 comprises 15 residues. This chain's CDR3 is CASSSGRLNNSPLHF. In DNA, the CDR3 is TGTGCCAGCAGTTCAGGCAGGCTAAATAATTCACCCCTCCACTTT.

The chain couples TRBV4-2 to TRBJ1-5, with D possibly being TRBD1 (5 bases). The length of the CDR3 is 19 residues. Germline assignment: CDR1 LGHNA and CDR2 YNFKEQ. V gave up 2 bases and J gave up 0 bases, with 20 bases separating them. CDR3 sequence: CASSQSRNGAGHSNQPQHF. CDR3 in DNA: TGTGCCAGCAGCCAATCACGAAATGGGGCAGGGCATAGCAATCAGCCCCAGCATTTT.

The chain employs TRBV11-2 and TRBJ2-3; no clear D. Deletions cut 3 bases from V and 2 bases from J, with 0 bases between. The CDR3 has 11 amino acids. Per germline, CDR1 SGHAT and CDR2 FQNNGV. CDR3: CASSFTDTQYF. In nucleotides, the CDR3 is TGTGCCAGCAGCTTCACAGATACGCAGTATTTT.

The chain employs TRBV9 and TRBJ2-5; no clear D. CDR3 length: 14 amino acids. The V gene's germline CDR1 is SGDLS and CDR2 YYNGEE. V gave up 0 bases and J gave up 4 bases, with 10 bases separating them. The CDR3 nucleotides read TGTGCCAGCAGCGTAGGTGAAGGCAGAGAGACCCAGTACTTC. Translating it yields CASSVGEGRETQYF.

In DNA, the CDR3 is TGTGCCAGCAGCCAAATACAGACAGGGACGCGGGAGACCCAGTACTTC. Its translation: CASSQIQTGTRETQYF. The J gene is TRBJ2-5, the V gene TRBV5-6; TRBD1 agrees at 7 bases. CDR1 and CDR2 (germline): SGHDT, YYEEEE. The V segment lost 4 bases and the J segment 5 bases; nucleotides outside the gene matches: 14. The CDR3 contains 16 residues.

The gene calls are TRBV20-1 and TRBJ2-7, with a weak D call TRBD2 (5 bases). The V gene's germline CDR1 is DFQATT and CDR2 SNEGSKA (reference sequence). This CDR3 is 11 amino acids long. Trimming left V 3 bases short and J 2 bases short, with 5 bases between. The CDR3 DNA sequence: TGCAGTGCTAGCGGGACCTACGAGCAGTACTTC. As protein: CSASGTYEQYF.

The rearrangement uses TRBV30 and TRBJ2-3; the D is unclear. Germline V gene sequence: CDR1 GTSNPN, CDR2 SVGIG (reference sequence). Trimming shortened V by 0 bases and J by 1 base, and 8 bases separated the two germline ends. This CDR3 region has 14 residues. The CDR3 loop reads CAWSVTRRTDTQYF. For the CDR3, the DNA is TGTGCCTGGAGTGTAACCCGGCGCACAGATACGCAGTATTTT.

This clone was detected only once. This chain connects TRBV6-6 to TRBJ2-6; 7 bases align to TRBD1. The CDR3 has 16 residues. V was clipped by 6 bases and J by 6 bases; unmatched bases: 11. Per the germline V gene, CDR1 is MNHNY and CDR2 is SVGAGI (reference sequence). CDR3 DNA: TGTGCCAGCAGCCTACCCCCGGGACAGAAGGCCAACGTCCTGACTTTC. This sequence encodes CASSLPPGQKANVLTF.

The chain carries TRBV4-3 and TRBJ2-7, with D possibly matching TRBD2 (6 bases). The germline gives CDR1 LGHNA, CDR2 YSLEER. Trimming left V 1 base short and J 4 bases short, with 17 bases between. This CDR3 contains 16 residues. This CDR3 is CASSQGVGGSWYEQYF. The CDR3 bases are TGCGCCAGCAGCCAAGGAGTGGGGGGTAGTTGGTACGAGCAGTACTTC.